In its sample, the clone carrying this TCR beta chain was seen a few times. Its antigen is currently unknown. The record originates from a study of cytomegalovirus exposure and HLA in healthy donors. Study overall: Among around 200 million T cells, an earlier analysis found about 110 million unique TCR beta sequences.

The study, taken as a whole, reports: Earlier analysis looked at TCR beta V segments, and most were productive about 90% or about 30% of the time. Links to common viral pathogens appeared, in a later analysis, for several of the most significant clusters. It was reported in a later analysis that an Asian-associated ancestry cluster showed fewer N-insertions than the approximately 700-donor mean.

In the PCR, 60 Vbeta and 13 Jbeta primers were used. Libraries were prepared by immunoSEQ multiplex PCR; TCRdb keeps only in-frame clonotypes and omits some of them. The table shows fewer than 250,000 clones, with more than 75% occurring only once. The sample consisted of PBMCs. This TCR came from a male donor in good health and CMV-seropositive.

CDR3 coding DNA: TGTGCCAGTAGCAGGACACCTTTCTCTGGAAACACCATATATTTT. Translating it yields CASSRTPFSGNTIYF. This chain connects TRBV19 to TRBJ1-3, with D perhaps matching TRBD1 (5 bases). Germline V gene lookup returns CDR1 LNHDA and CDR2 SQIVND (reference sequence). Trimming shortened V by 6 bases and J by 0 bases, and 12 bases separated the two germline ends. This CDR3 has 15 amino acids.